One and the same sample provided the 23 T cell receptor beta chains below, sequenced in a study of blood T cell repertoires in COVID-19. Clones were read by immunoSEQ multiplex PCR, and TCRdb kept only the in-frame ones, dropping some. The sample includes about 250,000 clones, around 84% of them seen just once. The material sequenced was PBMCs or T cells enriched from blood (not recorded which). Receptors were obtained from a woman between 50 and 59 years old who had been exposed to COVID-19.

The chain is built from TRBV7-9 and TRBJ1-1; TRBD1 matches at 7 bases. This CDR3 contains 16 residues. J was trimmed by 1 base and V by 5 bases; bases with no gene match: 10. Germline CDR1 and CDR2: SEHNR and FQNEAQ (reference sequence). CDR3 protein: CASSPRGGARNTEAFF. The CDR3 DNA sequence: TGTGCCAGCAGCCCAAGAGGGGGCGCAAGGAACACTGAAGCTTTCTTT.

The chain has TRBV6-2 or TRBV6-3 and TRBJ1-5; unclear D gene. The CDR3 has 14 residues. The germline CDR1 and CDR2 sequences are MNHEY and SVGEGT. V was cut by 0 bases and J by 7 bases, with 10 bases left in between. The DNA of the CDR3 is TGTGCCAGCAGTTACTCGAACAACTACCAGCCCCAGCATTTT. Translation: CASSYSNNYQPQHF.

The chain recombines TRBV6-2 or TRBV6-3 with TRBJ1-2; D call uncertain. The length of the CDR3 is 13 residues. Deletions cut 2 bases from V and 2 bases from J, with 6 bases between. Per germline, CDR1 MNHEY and CDR2 SVGEGT. The chain's CDR3 is CASSYRENYGYTF. The CDR3, as DNA: TGTGCCAGCAGTTACAGGGAGAACTATGGCTACACCTTC.

V and J are TRBV15 and TRBJ2-7; perhaps TRBD1 as D (6 bases). The CDR3 has 16 residues. CDR1 and CDR2 from the germline V gene are LNHNV and YYDKDF (reference sequence). V dropped 1 base and J dropped 2 bases, with 15 bases sitting between them. CDR3 sequence: CATSRAWGQVPYEQYF. CDR3 DNA: TGTGCCACCAGCAGAGCCTGGGGGCAGGTCCCCTACGAGCAGTACTTC.

The gene calls are TRBV12-3 or TRBV12-4 and TRBJ1-1; no clear D gene. Trimming removed 6 bases at V and 7 bases at J, with 9 bases between. The CDR3 covers 11 residues. CDR3 protein: CASRFDNEAFF. The CDR3 DNA sequence: TGTGCCAGCAGATTTGACAATGAAGCTTTCTTT.

The J gene is TRBJ1-1, the V gene TRBV19; the D gene is possibly TRBD1 (5 bases). The length of the CDR3 is 14 residues. Germline lookup yields CDR1 LNHDA and CDR2 SQIVND (reference sequence). V dropped 5 bases and J dropped 2 bases, with 12 bases sitting between them. The CDR3 loop reads CASSLQDGNTEAFF. The CDR3 DNA is TGTGCCAGTAGTCTACAGGACGGCAACACTGAAGCTTTCTTT.

A single count supports this clone. The rearrangement links TRBV21-1 to TRBJ1-2; the table's TRBD1 call for D was not verified on the DNA. TRBV21-1 is a pseudogene. This CDR3 spans 13 amino acids. The CDR3 nucleotides read TGTGCCAGCAGCAATGGACAGATGAACAGCTACACCTTC. Translated, it gives CASSNGQMNSYTF.

The chain joins TRBV3-1 (or the pseudogene TRBV3-2) to TRBJ1-1; no definite D call. The CDR3 length is 11 residues. The V end lost 4 bases, the J end lost 9 bases, and 9 bases lay between the germline ends. Germline lookup yields CDR1 LGHDT and CDR2 YNNKEL (reference sequence). Here the CDR3 DNA reads TGTGCCAGCAGCCTTGACGGGAAAGCTTTCTTT. It specifies CASSLDGKAFF.

The chain joins TRBV28 to TRBJ1-2; a weak D match, TRBD1 (6 bases). The CDR3 contains 14 residues. The V gene lost 6 bases and the J gene lost 4 bases, with 15 bases spanning the gap. Germline V gene data show CDR1 as MDHEN and CDR2 as SYDVKM. The CDR3 bases are TGTGCCAGCAGGCGAGGACAGCGACTCTATGGCTACACCTTC. Translated: CASRRGQRLYGYTF.

This chain connects TRBV28 to TRBJ1-2, with D perhaps matching TRBD1 (6 bases). The V gene's germline CDR1 is MDHEN and CDR2 SYDVKM. The CDR3 totals 15 residues. Trimming took 1 base from V and 5 from J, leaving 14 bases between them. DNA for the CDR3: TGTGCCAGCAGTTTATTAGAGGCAGGGGATTATGGCTACACCTTC. Translation gives CASSLLEAGDYGYTF.

The J gene is TRBJ1-6, the V gene TRBV3-1 (or the pseudogene TRBV3-2), with D tentatively TRBD1 (6 bases). V lost 6 bases to trimming and J lost 6 bases, with 15 bases between them. From germline, CDR1 is LGHDT and CDR2 YNNKEL (reference sequence). There are 15 residues in the CDR3. Here the CDR3 reads CASRLQQGSNSPLHF. CDR3 in DNA: TGTGCCAGCAGACTACAACAGGGCTCTAATTCACCCCTCCACTTT.

This chain's CDR3 is CASRMSGTLGGGYTF. CDR3 nucleotide sequence: TGTGCCAGTAGGATGTCCGGGACTCTCGGGGGAGGCTACACCTTC. The chain employs TRBV19 and TRBJ1-2; the D gene is possibly TRBD1 (5 bases). Germline assignment: CDR1 LNHDA and CDR2 SQIVND (reference sequence). The V and J ends lost 6 bases and 8 bases respectively, with 22 bases between them. The CDR3 loop spans 15 amino acids.

The J gene is TRBJ2-7, the V gene TRBV5-8; D remains ambiguous. V lost 2 bases and J lost 0, with 6 bases in between. The CDR3 totals 13 residues. CDR1 and CDR2 (germline): SGHTS, YDEGEE. This chain's CDR3 is CASSFPFSYEQYF. The CDR3, as DNA: TGTGCCAGCAGCTTCCCCTTCTCCTACGAGCAGTACTTC.

CDR3 region: CASSPGQGHEKLFF. The CDR3 DNA sequence: TGTGCCAGTAGTCCCGGACAGGGTCACGAAAAACTGTTTTTT. J is TRBJ1-4 and V is TRBV19, with 8 positions matching TRBD1. With V trimmed by 5 bases and J by 8 bases, 7 bases remained unmatched. Germline assignment: CDR1 LNHDA and CDR2 SQIVND (reference sequence). This CDR3 region has 14 residues.

The chain has TRBV19 and TRBJ1-5; 8 nucleotides agree with TRBD1. With 10 bases clipped from V and 1 base from J, the junction kept 15 bases outside the gene matches. CDR1 and CDR2 from the germline V gene are LNHDA and SQIVND (reference sequence). CDR3 length: 17 amino acids. CDR3: CATRKMQGATSNQPQHF. For the CDR3, the DNA is TGTGCCACCAGAAAAATGCAGGGGGCAACAAGCAATCAGCCCCAGCATTTT.

V is TRBV10-2 and J is TRBJ2-1; D possibly corresponds to TRBD2 (6 bases). The germline V gene encodes CDR1 WSHSY and CDR2 SAAADI. Deletions cut 0 bases from V and 7 bases from J, with 16 bases between. This CDR3 has 16 amino acids. CDR3 bases: TGCGCCAGCAGTGAGTCGCGGGGTCTAACCGGGAATGAGCAGTTCTTC. Encoded protein: CASSESRGLTGNEQFF.

The gene calls are TRBV7-2 and TRBJ1-4, with D possibly matching TRBD1 (6 bases). Germline V gives CDR1 SGHTA, CDR2 FQGNSA. Deletions cut 4 bases from V and 8 bases from J, with 20 bases between. CDR3 size: 16 residues. CDR3 in amino acids: CASSSPNRALGEKLFF. The CDR3 DNA follows: TGTGCCAGCAGCTCGCCAAACAGGGCTCTTGGAGAAAAACTGTTTTTT.

The V call is TRBV15, the J call TRBJ2-5, with a possible D match to TRBD2 (6 bases). V dropped 0 bases and J dropped 4 bases, with 12 bases sitting between them. Per germline, CDR1 LNHNV and CDR2 YYDKDF (reference sequence). CDR3 length: 15 residues. CDR3 protein: CATSRDSRGGETQYF. In nucleotides, the CDR3 is TGTGCCACCAGCAGAGATAGTAGGGGAGGAGAGACCCAGTACTTC. The variable domain in full, completed from reference TRBV15 and TRBJ2-5, reads DAMVIQNPRYQVTQFGKPVTLSCSQTLNHNVMYWYQQKSSQAPKLLFHYYDKDFNNEADTPDNFQSRRPNTSFCFLDIRSPGLGDTAMYLCATSRDSRGGETQYFGPGTRLLVL.

This clone was seen a single time. The chain is built from TRBV12-3 or TRBV12-4 and TRBJ1-5; 7 positions match TRBD1. The length of the CDR3 is 13 residues. Losses at the gene ends were 5 bases for V and 4 bases for J; bases not matched to a gene: 2. The CDR3, as DNA: TGTGCCAGCAGTGACAGGGTTAATCAGCCCCAGCATTTT. This sequence encodes CASSDRVNQPQHF.

Remarks on this clone: A much larger clone differs by one base, so this may be a read error. The V gene is TRBV28, the J gene TRBJ1-6; D is perhaps TRBD1 (6 bases). V lost 2 bases and J 5 bases, leaving 7 bases between the germline ends. The length of the CDR3 is 14 residues. Germline V gives CDR1 MDHEN, CDR2 SYDVKM. The CDR3 bases are TGTGCCAGCAGTTTACCAGGGGATAATTCACCCCTCCACTTT. Protein product: CASSLPGDNSPLHF.

The rearrangement links TRBV2 to TRBJ1-1; no clear D gene. The V end was cut by 2 bases, the J end by 1 base, with 11 bases between. CDR1 is SNHLY, CDR2 FYNNEI, per germline. The CDR3 runs 15 residues. Here the CDR3 DNA reads TGTGCCAGCAGTGAACTCCAGGTAACGAACACTGAAGCTTTCTTT. Protein sequence: CASSELQVTNTEAFF.

DNA for the CDR3: TGCGCCAGCAGCCAACTAGCCCGGGGGAGCTCTGGAAACACCATATATTTT. It encodes CASSQLARGSSGNTIYF. The chain has TRBV4-1 and TRBJ1-3; a possible D gene is TRBD1 (5 bases). The CDR3 length is 17 residues. The V gene lost 2 bases and the J gene lost 0 bases, with 14 bases spanning the gap. Germline CDR1 is MGHRA and CDR2 is YSYEKL.

The chain recombines TRBV21-1 with TRBJ1-5; TRBD1 was called by the table and not checked on the DNA. TRBV21-1 is a listed pseudogene. The CDR3 has 15 amino acids. The CDR3 is CASIPSGDRINPQHF. The CDR3 nucleotides are TGTGCCAGCATACCTTCGGGGGACAGAATTAATCCCCAGCATTTT.